The rows below give T cell receptor beta chains drawn from one sample of a study of blood T cell repertoires in COVID-19. Method: immunoSEQ multiplex PCR; TCRdb's copy keeps in-frame clones and lacks some. The repertoire holds 300,000 to 450,000 clones, with approximately 89% as singletons. The sequencing input was PBMCs or T cells enriched from blood (not recorded which). Receptors were obtained from a man aged 40-50 years in a cohort exposed to, infected with or recovered from COVID-19 (not recorded which). CDR3s include the opening cysteine and the closing phenylalanine or tryptophan. A D gene is named only where the DNA matches it firmly. Part of the rows lack a size; the others show once, few, many or a class for expanded clones.

d_call	clone_size	v_call	j_call	cdr3_aa	cdr3_nt
TRBD1	NA	TRBV5-1	TRBJ1-6	CASSRSGGSNSPLHF	TGCGCCAGCAGCAGATCAGGGGGCTCCAATTCACCCCTCCACTTT
NA	NA	TRBV2	TRBJ2-1	CASSEGQGLDEQFF	TGTGCCAGCAGTGAAGGGCAGGGCCTCGATGAGCAGTTCTTC
NA	once	TRBV20-1	TRBJ2-7	CSASPGVEQYF	TGCAGTGCCAGTCCAGGGGTCGAGCAGTACTTC
NA	NA	TRBV28	TRBJ1-6	CASSDTGYPNSPLHF	TGTGCCAGCAGTGATACAGGGTACCCAAATTCACCCCTCCACTTT
NA	NA	TRBV11-2	TRBJ2-1	CASSLARYNEQFF	TGTGCCAGCAGCTTAGCCAGATATAATGAGCAGTTCTTC
TRBD1	NA	TRBV14	TRBJ1-1	CASSQAQWDRAWDTEAFF	TGTGCCAGCAGCCAAGCTCAGTGGGACAGGGCCTGGGACACTGAAGCTTTCTTT
NA	NA	TRBV19	TRBJ1-1	CASSIAGTKNTEAFF	TGTGCCAGTAGTATAGCTGGGACAAAGAACACTGAAGCTTTCTTT
TRBD1	NA	TRBV7-9	TRBJ2-7	CASSIQGADDEQYF	TGTGCCAGCAGCATACAGGGGGCGGACGACGAGCAGTACTTC
TRBD2	NA	TRBV12-5	TRBJ2-1	CASGRTSGSSYNEQFF	TGTGCTAGTGGACGGACTAGCGGGAGCTCCTACAATGAGCAGTTCTTC
NA	NA	TRBV5-4	TRBJ2-1	CASSLSPGYSYNEQFF	TGTGCCAGCAGCTTAAGCCCAGGGTATAGCTACAATGAGCAGTTCTTC